Following are 17 T cell receptor beta chains from one sample sequenced in a study of T cell responses to AZD1222 COVID-19 vaccine. Sequencing was performed with immunoSEQ multiplex PCR; in TCRdb, only in-frame clones are kept and a portion is missing. The data show 140,000 or so clones, 80% to 90% seen once. The source was peripheral blood, collected on day 0 of AZD1222 vaccination. These receptors were obtained from an adult in good health.

This clone showed up just once. J is TRBJ1-1 and V is TRBV19; possible D gene TRBD1, 6 bases. V was pared by 4 bases and J by 1 base, with 16 bases between. Germline CDR1 reads LNHDA; CDR2 reads SQIVND (reference sequence). There are 16 residues in the CDR3. The CDR3 coding sequence is TGTGCCAGTAGTACGCCGGGACAAGGGTCGAACACTGAAGCTTTCTTT. Its protein is CASSTPGQGSNTEAFF.

V and J are TRBV6-5 and TRBJ2-1; TRBD1 might be the D (6 bases). V was cut by 0 bases and J by 4 bases, with 10 bases left in between. Germline V gives CDR1 MNHEY, CDR2 SVGAGI. The CDR3 runs to 15 residues. CDR3 nucleotides: TGTGCCAGCAGTTACTCAGGGACAAAATACAATGAGCAGTTCTTC. It yields the protein CASSYSGTKYNEQFF.

This clone was observed once. CDR3 region: CASRRTVGGWAGANVLTF. Written as DNA, the CDR3 is TGTGCCAGCAGAAGGACCGTTGGGGGGTGGGCTGGGGCCAACGTCCTGACTTTC. This chain connects TRBV3-1 (or the pseudogene TRBV3-2) to TRBJ2-6, with TRBD2 as a possible D gene (6 bases). CDR3 length: 18 residues. Germline assignment: CDR1 LGHDT and CDR2 YNNKEL (reference sequence). V lost 6 bases and J lost 2, with 20 bases in between.

The chain recombines TRBV19 with TRBJ1-5; 8 positions match TRBD1. Germline CDR1 reads LNHDA; CDR2 reads SQIVND (reference sequence). This CDR3 region has 15 residues. Losses at the gene ends were 7 bases for V and 4 bases for J; bases not matched to a gene: 9. The CDR3 here is CASISGQGWNQPQHF. DNA of the CDR3: TGTGCCAGTATTTCCGGACAGGGTTGGAATCAGCCCCAGCATTTT.

This clone has only one observation. This chain joins TRBV27 and TRBJ1-6; TRBD1 aligns across 7 bases. Germline CDR1 and CDR2: MNHEY and SMNVEV (reference sequence). The V segment lost 2 bases and the J segment 3 bases; nucleotides outside the gene matches: 7. The CDR3 spans 17 residues. The CDR3 region has the DNA TGTGCCAGCAGTTTACGACAGGGACGCAACTATAATTCACCCCTCCACTTT. Amino acid sequence: CASSLRQGRNYNSPLHF.

V gene TRBV10-3 combines with J gene TRBJ2-7; either TRBD1 or TRBD2 may supply D (5 bases each). From germline, CDR1 is ENHRY and CDR2 SYGVKD. This CDR3 contains 11 residues. Trimming stripped 10 bases from V and 6 bases from J, with 13 bases between. The CDR3 sequence: CATHEGPEQYF. Here the CDR3 DNA reads TGTGCCACCCACGAGGGACCCGAGCAGTACTTC.

The V call is TRBV18, the J call TRBJ2-2; TRBD1 aligns across 7 bases. V shed 4 bases, J shed 2 bases, and the junction held 1 base outside the gene matches. CDR1 KGHSH and CDR2 LQKENI come from the germline V gene. The CDR3 has 14 residues. CDR3 sequence reads: CASSRDRNTGELFF. DNA for the CDR3: TGTGCCAGCTCACGGGACAGAAACACCGGGGAGCTGTTTTTT.

CDR3: CASSQDFGANTEAFF. In nucleotides, the CDR3 is TGCGCCAGCAGCCAAGATTTCGGCGCAAACACTGAAGCTTTCTTT. This chain links TRBV4-1 with TRBJ1-1; D unresolved. Per germline, CDR1 MGHRA and CDR2 YSYEKL. The ends were cut back, 0 bases at V and 2 bases at J, with 10 bases in the middle. The CDR3 runs 15 residues.

This chain links TRBV5-5 with TRBJ1-1; 8 bases align to TRBD1. The V and J ends lost 4 bases and 5 bases, in that order; junction bases with no gene match: 1. The germline V gene encodes CDR1 SGHKS and CDR2 YYEKEE (reference sequence). This CDR3 is 12 amino acids long. The chain's CDR3 is CASSRQGTEAFF. Here the CDR3 DNA reads TGTGCCAGCAGCAGACAGGGGACTGAAGCTTTCTTT.

The chain recombines TRBV20-1 with TRBJ1-1, with D unresolved. V lost 6 bases, J lost 8 bases, and 7 bases lay in between. The CDR3 sequence is 9 residues long. Germline CDR1 reads DFQATT; CDR2 reads SNEGSKA (reference sequence). DNA for the CDR3: TGCAGTGCGAATCCCGAAGCTTTCTTT. Translated: CSANPEAFF.

The chain couples TRBV19 to TRBJ1-5; D might be TRBD1 (5 bases). The CDR3 extends over 15 amino acids. The V and J ends lost 8 bases and 3 bases respectively, with 17 bases between them. Per the germline V gene, CDR1 is LNHDA and CDR2 is SQIVND (reference sequence). CDR3 in amino acids: CASRSLTEYNQPQHF. Written as DNA, the CDR3 is TGTGCCAGTCGTTCTTTGACAGAATACAATCAGCCCCAGCATTTT.

This sequence joins TRBV2 and TRBJ1-5; 9 bases fit TRBD1. The length of the CDR3 is 16 residues. V gave up 7 bases and J gave up 7 bases; unmatched junction bases: 14. From germline, CDR1 is SNHLY and CDR2 FYNNEI. CDR3 bases: TGTGCCAGCAAGCGCTCCCGGGACAGGGAAGGCCAGCCCCAGCATTTT. Protein sequence: CASKRSRDREGQPQHF.

On this clone: One end of the junction does not line up with germline, which may come from a read error. J is TRBJ1-1 and V is TRBV7-2; a weak D match, TRBD1 (5 bases). Germline assignment: CDR1 SGHTA and CDR2 FQGNSA. CDR3 length: 16 residues. The CDR3 DNA reads TGTGCCAGCAGATTAGCCGCCACTGTCGGGGACTCTGAAGCTTTCTTT. Its protein is CASRLAATVGDSEAFF.

The chain employs TRBV5-1 and TRBJ2-7, with a tentative D call TRBD1 (5 bases). Germline values: CDR1 SGHRS, CDR2 YFSETQ. The CDR3 is made up of 14 amino acids. V was shortened by 2 bases and J by 3 bases, with 12 bases between the two germline ends. CDR3 nucleotides: TGCGCCAGCAGCTTCGGGCAGGGTTTCTACGAGCAGTACTTC. This gives the protein CASSFGQGFYEQYF. The full variable domain, its missing parts supplied by reference TRBV5-1 and TRBJ2-7, is KAGVTQTPRYLIKTRGQQVTLSCSPISGHRSVSWYQQTPGQGLQFLFEYFSETQRNKGNFPGRFSGRQFSNSRSEMNVSTLELGDSALYLCASSFGQGFYEQYFGPGTRLTVT.

This chain connects TRBV6-2 or TRBV6-3 to TRBJ1-1, with 7 bases matching TRBD1. CDR3 length: 15 amino acids. V gave up 2 bases and J gave up 1 base; unmatched junction bases: 4. Germline loops: CDR1 MNHEY, CDR2 SVGEGT. The CDR3 spells CASSYLDRPNTEAFF. The DNA for the CDR3 is TGTGCCAGCAGTTACCTGGACAGGCCGAACACTGAAGCTTTCTTT.

V and J are TRBV6-5 and TRBJ1-1; unclear D gene. The CDR3 consists of 13 residues. CDR1 is MNHEY, CDR2 SVGAGI, per germline. Trimming removed 2 bases at V and 1 base at J, with 5 bases between. The CDR3 region is CASSYTRNTEAFF. The DNA for the CDR3 is TGTGCCAGCAGTTACACAAGGAACACTGAAGCTTTCTTT.

This clone was seen a single time. The V call is TRBV28, the J call TRBJ1-1; D perhaps matches TRBD1 (6 bases). Germline values: CDR1 MDHEN, CDR2 SYDVKM. This CDR3 has 14 amino acids. The V and J ends lost 9 bases and 1 base respectively, with 15 bases between them. For the CDR3, the DNA is TGTGCCAGTGGACAGCCTCAGGGGAACACTGAAGCTTTCTTT. Translating it yields CASGQPQGNTEAFF.